This TCR beta chain was sequenced in a study of blood T cell repertoires in COVID-19. Study information: The samples span acute and convalescent COVID-19 from the United States, Italy and Spain. The cDNA or gDNA used as material had been derived from T cells, B-cell-depleted T cells, or PBMCs.

Methods used by the authors: How many nucleated cells were present was estimated from reference gene primer amplification. Only in-frame clones appear in the TCRdb table, and some are missing; sequencing was by immunoSEQ multiplex PCR. V and J calls and clone size are copied from that table; D and trimming were computed from the DNA. Here the sample spans approximately 330,000 clones, approximately 90% being singletons. While infection was still active, Seattle patients were enrolled and then followed longitudinally. The germline V gene has CDR1 LNHDA and CDR2 SQIVND (reference sequence). The ends were cut back, 7 bases at V and 4 bases at J, with 10 bases in the middle. This CDR3 has 13 residues.

The V gene is TRBV19, the J gene TRBJ2-2; possibly TRBD1 for D (6 bases). The TCR was taken from a man aged 25 to 40 with COVID-19, enrolled during active disease. Source material: peripheral blood. CDR3 protein: CASKGRGTGELFF. The CDR3 region has the DNA TGTGCCAGTAAGGGCAGGGGCACCGGGGAGCTGTTTTTT. The complete variable domain, with remaining parts taken from reference TRBV19 and TRBJ2-2, reads DGGITQSPKYLFRKEGQNVTLSCEQNLNHDAMYWYRQDPGQGLRLIYYSQIVNDFQKGDIAEGYSVSREKKESFPLTVTSAQKNPTAFYLCASKGRGTGELFFGEGSRLTVL.